What follows are 26 T cell receptor beta chains derived from one specimen sequenced in a study of OX40 agonist ivuxolimab in advanced cancers. Here immunoSEQ multiplex PCR was the method, and the copy in TCRdb shows in-frame clones only, minus some. The profile shows 65,000 to 95,000 clones, 70% to 90% of them singletons. This material consisted of CD4+ or CD8+ T cells sorted from blood, taken in a trial of the OX40 agonist ivuxolimab. The receptors come from an adult with an advanced solid tumor such as melanoma, head and neck, liver or kidney cancer.

DNA of the CDR3: TGTGCCAGCAGTTTAGTCGGATTACAAGAGACCCAGTACTTC. Encoded protein: CASSLVGLQETQYF. The chain combines TRBV28 with TRBJ2-5; D gene uncertain. Germline V gene lookup returns CDR1 MDHEN and CDR2 SYDVKM. The CDR3 runs to 14 residues. Trimming stripped 2 bases from V and 2 bases from J, with 9 bases between.

The J gene is TRBJ1-2, the V gene TRBV5-1; D call uncertain. V shed 3 bases and J shed 1 base, with 10 bases lying between them. Germline assignment: CDR1 SGHRS and CDR2 YFSETQ. CDR3 length: 14 residues. The CDR3 DNA is TGCGCCAGCAGCTCAACTATGGATAACTATGGCTACACCTTC. Translation gives CASSSTMDNYGYTF.

This clone was picked up one time. This chain uses TRBV28 with TRBJ1-4, with 11 bases that match TRBD1. With V trimmed by 7 bases and J by 7 bases, 11 bases remained unmatched. The CDR3 is 16 residues long. Looked up from germline, CDR1 is MDHEN and CDR2 is SYDVKM. The CDR3 DNA follows: TGTGCCAGCACCACACTATCGGGGACAGGGGGTGAAAAACTGTTTTTT. Translating gives CASTTLSGTGGEKLFF.

The V call is TRBV5-1, the J call TRBJ1-6, with D perhaps TRBD1 (6 bases). Deletions cut 3 bases from V and 10 bases from J, with 17 bases between. The CDR3 loop spans 15 amino acids. In germline, CDR1 is SGHRS, CDR2 YFSETQ. CDR3 bases: TGCGCCAGCAGCTGGGACATGGCAGGGAGATCACCCCTCCACTTT. It specifies CASSWDMAGRSPLHF.

The chain employs TRBV6-5 and TRBJ2-1; the D call may be TRBD1 or TRBD2 (5 bases each). CDR3 size: 16 residues. V was clipped by 4 bases and J by 0 bases, with 13 bases between them. Germline V lookup: CDR1 MNHEY, CDR2 SVGAGI. CDR3 amino acids: CASSSGDGYSYNEQFF. CDR3 coding DNA: TGTGCCAGCAGTTCCGGGGACGGATACTCCTACAATGAGCAGTTCTTC.

The chain has TRBV14 and TRBJ2-7, with 9 bases matching TRBD1. Trimming removed 4 bases from V and 9 bases from J; junction bases left unmatched: 7. The CDR3 sequence is 13 residues long. Germline loops: CDR1 SGHDN, CDR2 FVKESK. The CDR3 loop reads CASSPRDRATQYF. CDR3 nucleotide sequence: TGTGCCAGCAGCCCCCGGGACAGGGCCACGCAGTACTTC.

The V call is TRBV7-6, the J call TRBJ1-1; TRBD1 is a possible D gene (6 bases). V was shortened by 1 base and J by 7 bases, with 13 bases between the two germline ends. The CDR3 has 14 residues. Germline lookup yields CDR1 SGHVS and CDR2 FNYEAQ. CDR3 sequence reads: CASSLVWGGREAFF. The DNA of the CDR3 is TGTGCCAGCAGCTTAGTTTGGGGGGGGCGTGAAGCTTTCTTT.

This clone has a single count. The chain recombines TRBV28 with TRBJ2-5, with 7 bases identical to TRBD2. The J segment lost 1 base and the V segment lost 5 bases, leaving 7 bases of the junction unmatched. The CDR3 is 15 amino acids. Germline loops: CDR1 MDHEN, CDR2 SYDVKM. The CDR3 region is CASSRGGEGQETQYF. The CDR3 DNA sequence: TGTGCCAGCAGTCGTGGCGGGGAGGGCCAAGAGACCCAGTACTTC.

The rearrangement links TRBV28 to TRBJ1-5; 7 nucleotides match TRBD1. The CDR3 consists of 15 residues. After removal of 6 bases from V and 3 bases from J, the junction contained 8 bases not matched to a gene. Per germline, CDR1 MDHEN and CDR2 SYDVKM. CDR3 DNA: TGTGCCAGCAGCCGACAGGGAGGGACCAATCAGCCCCAGCATTTT. Translating gives CASSRQGGTNQPQHF. The full variable domain, with the rest looked up from reference TRBV28 and TRBJ1-5, is DVKVTQSSRYLVKRTGEKVFLECVQDMDHENMFWYRQDPGLGLRLIYFSYDVKMKEKGDIPEGYSVSREKKERFSLILESASTNQTSMYLCASSRQGGTNQPQHFGDGTRLSIL.

The rearrangement links TRBV6-6 to TRBJ2-3; 7 nucleotides agree with TRBD1. The CDR3 is made up of 14 amino acids. V was pared by 6 bases and J by 4 bases, with 7 bases of the junction left unmatched. In germline, CDR1 is MNHNY, CDR2 SVGAGI (reference sequence). DNA of the CDR3: TGTGCCAGCAGCTTTACCCAGGGGGCAGATACGCAGTATTTT. It codes for CASSFTQGADTQYF.

The V and J genes are TRBV6-6 and TRBJ1-2, with D hard to call. This CDR3 has 12 residues. Trimming removed 0 bases at V and 4 bases at J, with 3 bases between. Per germline, CDR1 MNHNY and CDR2 SVGAGI (reference sequence). This CDR3 is CASSYSSYGYTF. The CDR3 DNA reads TGTGCCAGCAGTTACTCAAGCTATGGCTACACCTTC.

CDR3 sequence: CASGESGEQYF. Written as DNA, the CDR3 is TGTGCCAGCGGGGAGAGCGGGGAGCAGTACTTC. The rearrangement joins TRBV2 to TRBJ2-7; D is possibly TRBD2 (6 bases). The CDR3 loop spans 11 amino acids. V dropped 8 bases and J dropped 7 bases, with 12 bases sitting between them. Per the germline V gene, CDR1 is SNHLY and CDR2 is FYNNEI.

The rearrangement joins TRBV5-5 to TRBJ2-7; TRBD2 might be the D (6 bases). Per germline, CDR1 SGHKS and CDR2 YYEKEE (reference sequence). This CDR3 spans 17 amino acids. V was cut by 3 bases and J by 0 bases, with 19 bases left in between. The CDR3 DNA reads TGTGCCAGCAGCTCTATAGGTAGGGCGGGAACCTCCTACGAGCAGTACTTC. It yields the protein CASSSIGRAGTSYEQYF.

In DNA form, the CDR3 reads TGTGCCAGCAGCGTAGATCCAGGGAGTGTTTCACCCCTCCACTTT. It encodes CASSVDPGSVSPLHF. The chain couples TRBV9 to TRBJ1-6; TRBD1 might be the D (5 bases). V was trimmed by 0 bases and J by 9 bases, leaving 13 bases between them. This CDR3 comprises 15 residues. The germline gives CDR1 SGDLS, CDR2 YYNGEE.

V gene TRBV11-2 combines with J gene TRBJ2-7; D is unresolved. V was pared by 5 bases and J by 3 bases, with 20 bases between. The V gene's germline CDR1 is SGHAT and CDR2 FQNNGV. The CDR3 covers 16 residues. The CDR3 DNA reads TGTGCCAGCAGCCCCCTACCGATGAGAACGGTCTACGAGCAGTACTTC. As protein: CASSPLPMRTVYEQYF. The full variable domain, its missing parts supplied by reference TRBV11-2 and TRBJ2-7, is EAGVAQSPRYKIIEKRQSVAFWCNPISGHATLYWYQQILGQGPKLLIQFQNNGVVDDSQLPKDRFSAERLKGVDSTLKIQPAKLEDSAVYLCASSPLPMRTVYEQYFGPGTRLTVT.

The chain joins TRBV20-1 to TRBJ1-2; 7 bases are a match to TRBD1. CDR1 and CDR2 (germline): DFQATT, SNEGSKA (reference sequence). The length of the CDR3 is 11 residues. CDR3 loop: CSAGGLGGYTF. The CDR3 DNA reads TGCAGCGCAGGGGGGCTTGGTGGCTACACCTTC.

The rearrangement joins TRBV6-6 to TRBJ2-7; TRBD1 might be the D (5 bases). CDR3 length: 15 amino acids. Trimming took 2 bases from V and 4 from J, leaving 15 bases between them. Germline CDR1 is MNHNY and CDR2 is SVGAGI (reference sequence). CDR3 loop: CASSYRHQGWYEQYF. CDR3 bases: TGTGCCAGCAGTTACCGACACCAGGGCTGGTACGAGCAGTACTTC.

The V gene is TRBV5-1, the J gene TRBJ2-5; D is uncertain. CDR3 length: 13 residues. Trimming removed 0 bases at V and 5 bases at J, with 8 bases between. The germline V gene encodes CDR1 SGHRS and CDR2 YFSETQ. The CDR3 nucleotides read TGCGCCAGCAGCTTGGACTTTATGGAGACCCAGTACTTC. This sequence encodes CASSLDFMETQYF.

The chain is built from TRBV28 and TRBJ1-1, with 8 bases that match TRBD1. The germline V gene encodes CDR1 MDHEN and CDR2 SYDVKM. Trimming removed 5 bases from V and 11 bases from J; junction bases left unmatched: 13. CDR3 length: 14 residues. For the CDR3, the DNA is TGTGCCAGCAGTACTCTCAGGACAGGGATGGCCGCTTTCTTT. This gives the protein CASSTLRTGMAAFF.

The V and J genes are TRBV2 and TRBJ2-4, with TRBD1 identical over 7 bases. Germline CDR1 reads SNHLY; CDR2 reads FYNNEI. The length of the CDR3 is 15 residues. Trimming cost V 6 bases and J 0 bases; bases outside gene matches: 5. The CDR3 sequence: CASRGQWLAKNIQYF. CDR3 nucleotide sequence: TGTGCCAGCAGGGGACAGTGGCTAGCCAAAAACATTCAGTACTTC.

The chain has TRBV28 and TRBJ1-1; D call uncertain. Trimming removed 6 bases at V and 4 bases at J, with 12 bases between. Germline CDR1 and CDR2: MDHEN and SYDVKM. The CDR3 runs to 13 residues. The DNA of the CDR3 is TGTGCCAGCAGCATTGACGGATCCACTGAAGCTTTCTTT. Its protein is CASSIDGSTEAFF.

This chain joins TRBV9 and TRBJ1-1; perhaps TRBD1 as D (6 bases). V was shortened by 3 bases and J by 1 base, with 7 bases between the two germline ends. Germline CDR1 reads SGDLS; CDR2 reads YYNGEE. This CDR3 is built from 13 residues. CDR3 loop: CASSADRNTEAFF. DNA of the CDR3: TGTGCCAGCAGCGCGGACAGGAACACTGAAGCTTTCTTT.

The chain uses TRBV6-4 and TRBJ2-2; TRBD1 matches 9 bases. Germline values: CDR1 MRHNA, CDR2 SNTAGT. V was clipped by 4 bases and J by 2 bases; unmatched bases: 2. This CDR3 is built from 15 residues. CDR3 protein: CASSGQGGNTGELFF. The CDR3 region has the DNA TGTGCCAGCAGTGGACAGGGGGGAAACACCGGGGAGCTGTTTTTT.

The chain employs TRBV2 and TRBJ1-1; D is undetermined. Trimming cost V 4 bases and J 4 bases, with 10 bases left between them. The germline V gene has CDR1 SNHLY and CDR2 FYNNEI. This CDR3 spans 13 amino acids. This CDR3 reads CASSGNEGTEAFF. The CDR3, as DNA: TGTGCCAGCAGTGGGAATGAGGGCACTGAAGCTTTCTTT. The full variable domain, with the rest looked up from reference TRBV2 and TRBJ1-1, is EPEVTQTPSHQVTQMGQEVILRCVPISNHLYFYWYRQILGQKVEFLVSFYNNEISEKSEIFDDQFSVERPDGSNFTLKIRSTKLEDSAMYFCASSGNEGTEAFFGQGTRLTVV.

The rearrangement uses TRBV5-1 and TRBJ1-2; D is perhaps TRBD1 (6 bases). The CDR3 spans 14 residues. Trimming removed 4 bases at V and 4 bases at J, with 14 bases between. Germline V gene data show CDR1 as SGHRS and CDR2 as YFSETQ. The CDR3 sequence is CASSTKTGSYGYTF. The DNA for the CDR3 is TGCGCCAGCAGCACTAAGACAGGTTCCTATGGCTACACCTTC.

This clone came up once. The V gene is TRBV5-1, the J gene TRBJ2-3; 8 positions match TRBD1. Germline trimming cut 4 bases from V and 4 bases from J; bases unmatched to any gene: 2. The CDR3 is 13 amino acids. Germline V gene data show CDR1 as SGHRS and CDR2 as YFSETQ. Written as DNA, the CDR3 is TGCGCCAGCAGCAAACAGGGGGCAGATACGCAGTATTTT. Its translation is CASSKQGADTQYF.